The clone carrying this T cell receptor beta chain has a handful of counts. Its target is not known. V shed 3 bases, J shed 3 bases, and the junction held 8 bases outside the gene matches. Per germline, CDR1 LGHNA and CDR2 YNFKEQ. The CDR3 has 15 amino acids. The entry originates in a study of beta chain features in type 1 diabetes. What was sequenced were expressed TCRB transcripts, since all of the isolated RNA had been reverse transcribed. The table came from immunoSEQ multiplex PCR; TCRdb's copy has only in-frame clones and leaves some out. The sample includes approximately 470,000 clones, approximately 30% of them seen just once. Study-level findings and limits: A closer apparent resemblance between naive, central memory and Treg TCRB repertoires was seen in patients than in healthy donors.

The rearrangement uses TRBV4-2 and TRBJ2-7, with 7 bases fitting TRBD1. Sequencing was performed on naive CD4+ T cells from blood. The sequence came from a man aged 18 to 30 in good health. CDR3 amino acids: CASSQATGQIYEQYF. The CDR3 nucleotides read TGTGCCAGCAGCCAGGCAACGGGACAGATCTACGAGCAGTACTTC.